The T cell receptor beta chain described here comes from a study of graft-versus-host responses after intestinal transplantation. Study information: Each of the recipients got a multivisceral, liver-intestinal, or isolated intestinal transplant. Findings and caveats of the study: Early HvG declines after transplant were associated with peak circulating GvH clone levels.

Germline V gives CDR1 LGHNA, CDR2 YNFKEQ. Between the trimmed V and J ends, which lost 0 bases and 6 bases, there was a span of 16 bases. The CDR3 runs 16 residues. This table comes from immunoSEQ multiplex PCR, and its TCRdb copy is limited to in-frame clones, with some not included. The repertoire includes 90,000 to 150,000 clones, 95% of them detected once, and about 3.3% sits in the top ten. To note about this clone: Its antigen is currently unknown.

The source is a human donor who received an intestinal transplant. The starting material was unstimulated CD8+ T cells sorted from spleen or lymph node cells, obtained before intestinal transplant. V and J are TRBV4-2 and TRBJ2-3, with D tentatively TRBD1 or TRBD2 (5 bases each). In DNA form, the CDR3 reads TGTGCCAGCAGCCAAGAGATGTGGGGGAGATTGGATACGCAGTATTTT. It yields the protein CASSQEMWGRLDTQYF.